This T cell receptor (beta chain) was found in a study of T cells in women clearing cervical HPV infection. Across the whole study: Case blood drawn at lesion detection; control blood after infection cleared. The study, taken as a whole, reports: Unknown T-cell numbers per sample may underlie the richness differences. Richness plus V gene abundances separated cases from controls with AUC roughly 0.88.

On this clone: The target antigen is unknown. The read gets to within 3 residues of the CDR3 end, and the germline J gene fills in the rest.

Repertoires were generated with immunoSEQ multiplex PCR, while TCRdb's copy carries only in-frame clones and drops some. Recorded for this sample: about 30,000 clones. V was shortened by 4 bases and J by 6 bases, with 21 bases between the two germline ends. CDR3 length: 17 residues. Germline values: CDR1 LGHNA, CDR2 YNFKEQ. This receptor was obtained from a woman aged 18 to 75 with a cervical HPV16 infection that either progressed to CIN3+ or cleared (not recorded which). Sequencing was done on a sample of blood buffy coat. J is TRBJ2-2 and V is TRBV4-2; D is possibly TRBD1 (6 bases). CDR3 DNA, as far as it was read: TGTGCCAGCAGCCTACTCGACGAAGGACAGACCGCCGGGGAG. This codes for CASSLLDEGQTAGE. In full, the CDR3 reads CASSLLDEGQTAGELFF.